This T cell receptor (beta chain) was documented in a study of blood T cell repertoires in COVID-19. Data came from immunoSEQ multiplex PCR; TCRdb stores just in-frame clones and leaves some out. The table shows about 150,000 clones, with about 88% occurring only once. Trimming removed 7 bases from V and 2 bases from J, with 14 bases in between. The CDR3 extends over 14 amino acids. Germline V lookup: CDR1 SGHRS, CDR2 YFSETQ. The sample comprised PBMCs or T cells enriched from blood (not recorded which). The V and J genes are TRBV5-1 and TRBJ2-3; maybe TRBD1 (6 bases). The receptor was isolated from a man between 50 and 59 years old who had recovered from COVID-19. CDR3 nucleotides: TGCGCCAGCGGTCTAGGGGGATACACAGATACGCAGTATTTT. This translates into CASGLGGYTDTQYF.